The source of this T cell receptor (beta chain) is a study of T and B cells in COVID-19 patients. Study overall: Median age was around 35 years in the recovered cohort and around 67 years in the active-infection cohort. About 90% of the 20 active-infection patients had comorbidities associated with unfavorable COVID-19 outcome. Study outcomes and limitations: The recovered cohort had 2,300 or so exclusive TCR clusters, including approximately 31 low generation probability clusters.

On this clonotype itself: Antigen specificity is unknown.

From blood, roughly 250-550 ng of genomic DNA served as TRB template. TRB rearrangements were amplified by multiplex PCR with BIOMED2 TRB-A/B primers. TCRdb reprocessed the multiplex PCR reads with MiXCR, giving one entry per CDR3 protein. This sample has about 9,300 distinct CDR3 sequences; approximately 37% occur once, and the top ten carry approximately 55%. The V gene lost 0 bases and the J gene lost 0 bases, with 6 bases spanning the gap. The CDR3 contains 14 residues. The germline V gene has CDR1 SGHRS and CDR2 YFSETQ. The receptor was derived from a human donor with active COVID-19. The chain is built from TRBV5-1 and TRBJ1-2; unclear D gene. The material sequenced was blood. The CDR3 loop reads CASSLGPTNYGYTF. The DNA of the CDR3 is TGCGCCAGCAGCTTGGGGCCTACTAACTATGGCTACACCTTC.